This record concerns one T cell receptor beta chain sequence. The data derive from a study of blood T cell repertoires in COVID-19. Turning to the study itself: Sources were T cells, B-cell-depleted T cells, or PBMCs; the material itself was cDNA or gDNA.

CDR1 and CDR2 from the germline V gene are SGHNT and YYREEE (reference sequence). The CDR3 totals 13 residues. V shed 6 bases and J 6 bases; nucleotides not matched to a gene: 7. TCRdb's copy holds only in-frame clones and misses some; the assay was immunoSEQ multiplex PCR. The table records more than 150,000 clones, roughly 87% of them present only once. The chain recombines TRBV5-4 with TRBJ1-2; 8 nucleotides line up with TRBD1. The sequence came from a woman in her twenties or thirties who had recovered from COVID-19. The sample was PBMCs or T cells enriched from blood (not recorded which). The CDR3 protein is CASTTDRVDGYTF. CDR3 sequence (DNA): TGTGCCAGCACCACGGACAGGGTGGATGGCTACACCTTC. Combining the CDR3 with reference TRBV5-4 and TRBJ1-2 gives the whole variable domain ETGVTQSPTHLIKTRGQQVTLRCSSQSGHNTVSWYQQALGQGPQFIFQYYREEENGRGNFPPRFSGLQFPNYSSELNVNALELDDSALYLCASTTDRVDGYTFGSGTRLTVV.